One and the same sample provided the 9 T cell receptor beta chains below, sequenced in a study of shared clonotypes between healthy human individuals. Some clones are missing from TCRdb's copy, which holds only in-frame ones; the method was immunoSEQ multiplex PCR. In the table there are 470,000 or so clones, over 75% of which are singletons. Sequenced input: PBMCs. These receptor sequences come from a woman aged 35 to 49 in good health. Some clones in this sample may be carry-over from other donors' samples.

The genes are TRBV9 and TRBJ2-1; 7 nucleotides match TRBD2. The CDR3 is made up of 16 amino acids. The V and J ends lost 3 bases and 2 bases, in that order; junction bases with no gene match: 8. Germline V gene lookup returns CDR1 SGDLS and CDR2 YYNGEE. The CDR3 DNA reads as TGTGCCAGCAGCGCCCGGGGGGACTTAGCCTACAATGAGCAGTTCTTC. As protein: CASSARGDLAYNEQFF. The whole variable domain, filled in from reference TRBV9 and TRBJ2-1, reads DSGVTQTPKHLITATGQRVTLRCSPRSGDLSVYWYQQSLDQGLQFLIQYYNGEERAKGNILERFSAQQFPDLHSELNLSSLELGDSALYFCASSARGDLAYNEQFFGPGTRLTVL.

V is TRBV18 and J is TRBJ2-5; tentatively, D is TRBD1 or TRBD2 (5 bases each). V lost 5 bases and J 2 bases, leaving 15 bases between the germline ends. In germline, CDR1 is KGHSH, CDR2 LQKENI. There are 15 residues in the CDR3. CDR3 coding DNA: TGTGCCAGCTCAGGGGGTCAACAGGTTCAAGAGACCCAGTACTTC. Encoded protein: CASSGGQQVQETQYF. The full variable domain, with the rest looked up from reference TRBV18 and TRBJ2-5, is NAGVMQNPRHLVRRRGQEARLRCSPMKGHSHVYWYRQLPEEGLKFMVYLQKENIIDESGMPKERFSAEFPKEGPSILRIQQVVRGDSAAYFCASSGGQQVQETQYFGPGTRLLVL.

This chain joins TRBV7-2 and TRBJ2-1; 7 nucleotides align to TRBD1. Per germline, CDR1 SGHTA and CDR2 FQGNSA. The CDR3 has 15 amino acids. Trimming removed 2 bases from V and 6 bases from J; junction bases left unmatched: 7. CDR3 region: CASSLKGDRANEQFF. Written as DNA, the CDR3 is TGTGCCAGCAGCTTAAAGGGTGACAGGGCCAATGAGCAGTTCTTC.

As regards this clone: A far larger clone is off by one base, so a read error is likely. The conserved phenylalanine or tryptophan is not found at the CDR3 terminus, so this likely reflects a read error. The V gene is TRBV29-1, the J gene TRBJ1-1; the match to TRBD1 covers 7 bases. Looked up from germline, CDR1 is SQVTM and CDR2 is ANQGSEA. This CDR3 contains 11 residues. The ends lost 6 bases at V and 10 bases at J; junction bases unmatched: 8. CDR3 bases: TGCAGCGTGTCGCGACAGGGCGCAGCTTTCTGT. As protein: CSVSRQGAAFC.

This clone was detected only a few times. A far larger clone is off by one base, so a read error is likely. This chain uses TRBV30 with TRBJ1-1; D is ambiguous. CDR3 length: 15 amino acids. Germline loops: CDR1 GTSNPN, CDR2 SVGIG (reference sequence). CDR3 sequence reads: CAWSVLPDQNTVAFF. In nucleotides, the CDR3 is TGTGCCTGGAGTGTACTACCAGACCAGAACACTGTAGCTTTCTTT. Full variable domain (rest looked up from reference TRBV30 and TRBJ1-1): SQTIHQWPATLVQPVGSPLSLECTVEGTSNPNLYWYRQAAGRGLQLLFYSVGIGQISSEVPQNLSASRPQDRQFILSSKKLLLSDSGFYLCAWSVLPDQNTVAFFGQGTRLTVV.

With respect to this clone: A far more abundant clone sits one base away, making this likely a read error. Other DNA sequences of this sample code for an identical CDR3. The chain recombines TRBV5-1 with TRBJ1-4; tentative D call: TRBD1 (5 bases). CDR1 is SGHRS, CDR2 YFSETQ, per germline. The CDR3 runs to 17 residues. The CDR3 DNA is TGCGCAAGCAGCGTGGGTTTGGGGGTGAATTCCGGGGAAAAACTGTTTTTT. This gives the protein CASSVGLGVNSGEKLFF.

The V and J genes are TRBV28 and TRBJ1-2; D is uncertain. Germline CDR1 reads MDHEN; CDR2 reads SYDVKM. V was shortened by 5 bases and J by 4 bases, with 8 bases between the two germline ends. The CDR3 contains 12 residues. CDR3 region: CASSLRVYGYTF. The CDR3 DNA reads TGTGCCAGCAGTCTACGGGTCTATGGCTACACCTTC.

As to this clone: This specimen includes other DNA sequences encoding the same CDR3. The V gene is TRBV18, the J gene TRBJ2-7; D is unclear. Germline assignment: CDR1 KGHSH and CDR2 LQKENI. V was pared by 2 bases and J by 0 bases, with 5 bases between. The CDR3 has 13 amino acids. CDR3 sequence (DNA): TGTGCCAGCTCACCAGACCGCTCCTACGAGCAGTACTTC. Translation gives CASSPDRSYEQYF.

The chain combines TRBV5-4 with TRBJ2-2, with 8 bases that match TRBD1. With 4 bases clipped from V and 4 bases from J, the junction kept 9 bases outside the gene matches. Germline V gene lookup returns CDR1 SGHNT and CDR2 YYREEE (reference sequence). The CDR3 totals 16 residues. CDR3: CASSDRDRRGTGELFF. CDR3 bases: TGTGCCAGCAGCGACCGGGACAGGAGAGGCACCGGGGAGCTGTTTTTT.